Presented here are 15 T cell receptor beta chains from one specimen sequenced in a study of blood T cell repertoires in COVID-19. Clones were read by immunoSEQ multiplex PCR, and TCRdb kept only the in-frame ones, dropping some. The table has about 50,000 clones, 87% seen once. Sequencing was carried out using peripheral blood. These receptors were obtained from a human donor with active COVID-19. The donor label of this sample is uncertain.

The J gene is TRBJ2-1, the V gene TRBV5-4; D not resolved. The CDR3 extends over 15 amino acids. The ends were cut back, 4 bases at V and 9 bases at J, with 20 bases in the middle. CDR1 is SGHNT, CDR2 YYREEE, per germline (reference sequence). The CDR3 nucleotides are TGTGCCAGCAGCCCGCCACCCCCTAGAGGTGGTGAGCAGTTCTTC. This encodes CASSPPPPRGGEQFF.

This clone was counted between two and nine times. The chain uses TRBV2 and TRBJ1-2, with 7 bases matching TRBD1. This CDR3 contains 14 residues. Per germline, CDR1 SNHLY and CDR2 FYNNEI. V shed 3 bases, J shed 8 bases, and the junction held 9 bases outside the gene matches. The chain's CDR3 is CASSESGRGVGYTF. CDR3 coding DNA: TGTGCCAGCAGTGAGAGCGGCAGGGGGGTCGGCTACACCTTC.

This CDR3 is CSVDGGSDGEQYF. CDR3 sequence (DNA): TGCAGCGTTGATGGTGGTAGCGACGGAGAGCAGTACTTC. The chain links TRBV29-1 to TRBJ2-7; D might be TRBD2 (5 bases). The CDR3 spans 13 residues. The ends were cut back, 3 bases at V and 7 bases at J, with 16 bases in the middle. Germline V gives CDR1 SQVTM, CDR2 ANQGSEA.

The chain is built from TRBV29-1 and TRBJ2-7; TRBD1 is a possible D gene (5 bases). The germline gives CDR1 SQVTM, CDR2 ANQGSEA. This CDR3 contains 14 residues. The V gene lost 0 bases and the J gene lost 4 bases, with 13 bases spanning the gap. CDR3 sequence (DNA): TGCAGCGTTGAAGACGTAGGGGTAGGGTACGAGCAGTACTTC. It specifies CSVEDVGVGYEQYF.

The V gene is TRBV7-2, the J gene TRBJ2-5, with D possibly matching TRBD1 (5 bases). The CDR3 has 14 amino acids. V gave up 1 base and J gave up 5 bases, with 11 bases separating them. Germline V gene sequence: CDR1 SGHTA, CDR2 FQGNSA. The CDR3 coding sequence is TGTGCCAGCAGCTTAGGGGGCCCAGGGGAGACCCAGTACTTC. Its protein product is CASSLGGPGETQYF.

The rearrangement joins TRBV13 to TRBJ2-3, with TRBD2 matching 13 bases. The germline gives CDR1 PRHDT, CDR2 FYEKMQ (reference sequence). The CDR3 is 19 residues long. V lost 1 base to trimming and J lost 5 bases; unmatched junction nucleotides: 12. Here the CDR3 DNA reads TGTGCCAGCAGCTTAGACCGACTAGCGGGGGGCGATGGGGTAGATACGCAGTATTTT. This gives the protein CASSLDRLAGGDGVDTQYF.

The rearrangement links TRBV7-9 to TRBJ2-1, with TRBD2 matching 11 bases. Germline V gene data show CDR1 as SEHNR and CDR2 as FQNEAQ (reference sequence). V lost 5 bases and J lost 15; bases outside the gene matches: 12. The CDR3 sequence is 14 residues long. The CDR3 spells CASSTSGGTVGGFF. For the CDR3, the DNA is TGTGCCAGCAGCACTAGCGGGGGAACCGTAGGTGGGTTCTTC.

V gene TRBV5-1 combines with J gene TRBJ1-1, with D possibly TRBD1 on 5 matching bases. CDR1 is SGHRS and CDR2 is YFSETQ in the germline V gene. The CDR3 is 15 amino acids. Trimming pared 0 bases from V and 0 bases from J, leaving 9 bases between. The CDR3 DNA sequence: TGCGCCAGCAGCTTGGGCCCAGGGATGAACACTGAAGCTTTCTTT. Its protein product is CASSLGPGMNTEAFF.

The V and J genes are TRBV5-6 and TRBJ1-2; TRBD1 matches 8 bases. From germline, CDR1 is SGHDT and CDR2 YYEEEE. V was clipped by 4 bases and J by 2 bases; unmatched bases: 4. The CDR3 has 14 residues. The CDR3: CASSRDRTNYGYTF. The CDR3 region has the DNA TGTGCCAGCAGCAGGGACAGGACCAACTATGGCTACACCTTC.

The V and J genes are TRBV28 and TRBJ1-5; 7 nucleotides line up with TRBD1. V was pared by 6 bases and J by 1 base, with 3 bases of the junction left unmatched. Germline loops: CDR1 MDHEN, CDR2 SYDVKM. This CDR3 has 14 residues. The CDR3 nucleotides read TGTGCCAGCAGGTCAGGGGGGAGCAATCAGCCCCAGCATTTT. Amino acids: CASRSGGSNQPQHF. Complete variable domain (other parts from reference TRBV28 and TRBJ1-5): DVKVTQSSRYLVKRTGEKVFLECVQDMDHENMFWYRQDPGLGLRLIYFSYDVKMKEKGDIPEGYSVSREKKERFSLILESASTNQTSMYLCASRSGGSNQPQHFGDGTRLSIL.

The V and J genes are TRBV29-1 and TRBJ2-1, with 13 bases lining up with TRBD2. This CDR3 has 15 residues. Germline trimming cut 4 bases from V and 7 bases from J; bases unmatched to any gene: 7. The germline V gene encodes CDR1 SQVTM and CDR2 ANQGSEA. CDR3: CSVAGTSGVGNEQFF. CDR3 in DNA: TGCAGCGTTGCCGGGACTAGCGGGGTGGGGAATGAGCAGTTCTTC.

The chain joins TRBV6-5 to TRBJ2-7; TRBD2 matches 8 bases. This CDR3 is 14 amino acids long. The germline V gene has CDR1 MNHEY and CDR2 SVGAGI. V lost 8 bases, J lost 4 bases, and 10 bases stayed unmatched. CDR3 nucleotide sequence: TGTGCCAGCCCGGGCGGGGGGATAGGTTACGAGCAGTACTTC. Its translation: CASPGGGIGYEQYF.

The chain is built from TRBV7-2 and TRBJ2-7, with a tentative D call TRBD2 (6 bases). Per germline, CDR1 SGHTA and CDR2 FQGNSA. The CDR3 is made up of 16 amino acids. The V end lost 1 base, the J end lost 5 bases, and 18 bases lay between the germline ends. The CDR3 loop reads CASSLGAFGGGDEQYF. As DNA, the CDR3 is TGTGCCAGCAGCTTAGGGGCCTTTGGGGGAGGCGACGAGCAGTACTTC.

The rearrangement joins TRBV7-6 to TRBJ2-3, with 10 nucleotides matching TRBD2. The CDR3 has 17 amino acids. The V gene's germline CDR1 is SGHVS and CDR2 FNYEAQ. The V gene end was trimmed by 5 bases and the J gene end by 1 base; junction bases not matched to a gene: 9. The CDR3 nucleotides read TGTGCCAGCAGCCGCCGTAGTCTAGCGGGGGGCACAGATACGCAGTATTTT. Encoded protein: CASSRRSLAGGTDTQYF.

The V gene is TRBV7-2, the J gene TRBJ2-1, with TRBD2 identical over 8 bases. Looked up from germline, CDR1 is SGHTA and CDR2 is FQGNSA. The CDR3 is 15 residues long. V was clipped by 1 base and J by 8 bases; unmatched bases: 7. The CDR3 protein is CASSLGSGARDEQFF. The CDR3, as DNA: TGTGCCAGCAGCTTAGGTAGCGGGGCGCGGGATGAGCAGTTCTTC.